This TCR beta chain was found in a study of Ad26.COV2.S vaccination and SARS-CoV-2 variants. Study-level points and caveats: Assessments of TCR breadth and depth may have underestimated the total T cell responses. Non-spike TCR breadth showed similarity between vaccine and placebo recipients.

Repertoires were generated with immunoSEQ multiplex PCR, while TCRdb's copy carries only in-frame clones and drops some. Counted here are about 370,000 clones, more than 85% occurring once; the ten biggest clones make up approximately 3.7%. The CDR3 consists of 14 residues. Unmatched junction bases numbered 10, after V lost 6 bases and J lost 8 bases. Germline V gene sequence: CDR1 ENHRY, CDR2 SYGVKD. Treatment reported: around 19 received Ad26.COV2.S at low or high dose, single or two shots; about 5 received placebo; per-sample allocation not given. It was on day 63 after the first vaccine or placebo injection that samples were taken. Based in Boston, the donor was an adult of 18-55 years. On this clone itself: Its specificity is not known.

This clonotype originated in a person aged 18-65 years who received the Ad26.COV2.S COVID-19 vaccine or a placebo. The chain is built from TRBV10-3 and TRBJ1-2, with 9 positions matching TRBD1. The input for sequencing was peripheral blood, taken in a trial of Ad26.COV2.S vaccine versus placebo. CDR3 nucleotides: TGTGCCATCAGCGGAGTCGACAGGGGGGACGGCTACACCTTC. Translating gives CAISGVDRGDGYTF.